Presented here are 10 T cell receptor beta chains from one specimen sequenced in a study of cytomegalovirus exposure and HLA in healthy donors. Produced via immunoSEQ multiplex PCR; TCRdb's table is partial and in-frame only. The sample carries 200,000 or so clones, over 65% recorded once. The sample comprised PBMCs. These receptors all stem from a man aged 18 to 35 in good health and CMV-seropositive.

This clone is a singleton in its sample. The genes are TRBV5-4 and TRBJ2-7; the D gene is possibly TRBD2 (5 bases). V lost 1 base, J lost 7 bases, and 15 bases lay in between. There are 14 residues in the CDR3. The germline V gene has CDR1 SGHNT and CDR2 YYREEE (reference sequence). CDR3 in DNA: TGTGCCAGCAGCTTGCACGGGATGGCCTGGGAGCAGTACTTC. This translates into CASSLHGMAWEQYF.

The chain recombines TRBV27 with TRBJ2-7; tentative D call: TRBD2 (6 bases). Trimming took 3 bases from V and 0 from J, leaving 12 bases between them. The length of the CDR3 is 15 residues. CDR1 is MNHEY and CDR2 is SMNVEV in the germline V gene (reference sequence). The CDR3 spells CASSFYSGYSYEQYF. CDR3 nucleotides: TGTGCCAGCAGTTTTTACAGCGGGTACTCCTACGAGCAGTACTTC.

V usage is TRBV2 and J usage is TRBJ2-1, with 7 bases identical to TRBD1. With 2 bases clipped from V and 7 bases from J, the junction kept 5 bases outside the gene matches. Germline V CDR1 and CDR2: SNHLY, FYNNEI. This CDR3 is 14 amino acids long. As DNA, the CDR3 is TGTGCCAGCAGTGAATACAGGGGAAGGAATGAGCAGTTCTTC. This gives the protein CASSEYRGRNEQFF. The complete variable domain, with remaining parts taken from reference TRBV2 and TRBJ2-1, reads EPEVTQTPSHQVTQMGQEVILRCVPISNHLYFYWYRQILGQKVEFLVSFYNNEISEKSEIFDDQFSVERPDGSNFTLKIRSTKLEDSAMYFCASSEYRGRNEQFFGPGTRLTVL.

This clone was detected only once. The chain has TRBV27 and TRBJ2-2; 7 positions agree with TRBD2. The CDR3 has 17 amino acids. CDR1 is MNHEY, CDR2 SMNVEV, per germline (reference sequence). Germline trimming cut 1 base from V and 4 bases from J; bases unmatched to any gene: 9. The CDR3 reads CASSLYGGGFRTGELFF. DNA for the CDR3: TGTGCCAGCAGTTTATACGGGGGAGGGTTTCGCACCGGGGAGCTGTTTTTT.

The chain joins TRBV19 to TRBJ1-3; TRBD1 matches at 10 bases. The V gene end was trimmed by 7 bases and the J gene end by 4 bases; junction bases not matched to a gene: 10. CDR1 is LNHDA and CDR2 is SQIVND in the germline V gene (reference sequence). The CDR3 runs 16 residues. The CDR3 protein is CASIPTGGFGGNTIYF. DNA for the CDR3: TGTGCCAGTATTCCGACAGGGGGCTTCGGAGGAAACACCATATATTTT.

The chain joins TRBV28 to TRBJ2-7, with 7 positions matching TRBD1. This CDR3 is built from 13 residues. Germline assignment: CDR1 MDHEN and CDR2 SYDVKM. V lost 5 bases to trimming and J lost 1 base; unmatched junction nucleotides: 2. DNA of the CDR3: TGTGCCAGCAGTCCGACAGGGTCCTACGAGCAGTACTTC. Protein product: CASSPTGSYEQYF.

The rearrangement uses TRBV7-2 and TRBJ2-5, with 8 nucleotides matching TRBD1. The CDR3 spans 16 residues. Germline trimming cut 5 bases from V and 4 bases from J; bases unmatched to any gene: 12. Looked up from germline, CDR1 is SGHTA and CDR2 is FQGNSA. Here the CDR3 DNA reads TGTGCCAGCAGCCCCCCTAGCCAGGGGGCACGAGAGACCCAGTACTTC. Protein: CASSPPSQGARETQYF.

This clone was seen a few times. V usage is TRBV6-4 and J usage is TRBJ2-1; the match to TRBD2 covers 14 bases. CDR1 is MRHNA and CDR2 is SNTAGT in the germline V gene. The trim removed 5 bases at V and 8 bases at J, leaving 8 bases unmatched. The CDR3 has 16 residues. Here the CDR3 reads CASSPSGLAGVHEQFF. The DNA for the CDR3 is TGTGCCAGCAGTCCCTCGGGACTAGCGGGAGTTCATGAGCAGTTCTTC.

The genes are TRBV9 and TRBJ2-7; tentatively, D is TRBD2 (5 bases). CDR3 length: 13 residues. The V and J ends lost 3 bases and 1 base respectively, with 8 bases between them. Germline loops: CDR1 SGDLS, CDR2 YYNGEE. CDR3 bases: TGTGCCAGCAGCGGAGACTATTCCTACGAGCAGTACTTC. Its protein product is CASSGDYSYEQYF.

The chain is built from TRBV9 and TRBJ1-1, with D maybe TRBD1 (6 bases). This CDR3 spans 15 amino acids. Trimming removed 3 bases from V and 4 bases from J, with 16 bases in between. Per the germline V gene, CDR1 is SGDLS and CDR2 is YYNGEE. CDR3 DNA sequence: TGTGCCAGCAGCGAGAGGGACAACTTGGGCACTGAAGCTTTCTTT. Translated: CASSERDNLGTEAFF.